Here is one T cell receptor (beta chain) with its context. CDR1 and CDR2 (germline): SGHDT, YYEEEE. This CDR3 spans 16 amino acids. The V gene lost 0 bases and the J gene lost 6 bases, with 16 bases spanning the gap. This specimen comes from a study of control samples from healthy donors and cancer patients. Some clones are missing from TCRdb's copy, which holds only in-frame ones; the method was immunoSEQ multiplex PCR. The sample yields 110,000 or so clones, over 75% seen once. V usage is TRBV5-6 and J usage is TRBJ1-5; D ambiguous. Sequences were obtained from blood. The TCR was taken from a human donor in good health. The donor label of this sample is uncertain. CDR3 in DNA: TGTGCCAGCAGCTTGGGAGGAAATAGGTTAATTCAGCCCCAGCATTTT. Translating it yields CASSLGGNRLIQPQHF.